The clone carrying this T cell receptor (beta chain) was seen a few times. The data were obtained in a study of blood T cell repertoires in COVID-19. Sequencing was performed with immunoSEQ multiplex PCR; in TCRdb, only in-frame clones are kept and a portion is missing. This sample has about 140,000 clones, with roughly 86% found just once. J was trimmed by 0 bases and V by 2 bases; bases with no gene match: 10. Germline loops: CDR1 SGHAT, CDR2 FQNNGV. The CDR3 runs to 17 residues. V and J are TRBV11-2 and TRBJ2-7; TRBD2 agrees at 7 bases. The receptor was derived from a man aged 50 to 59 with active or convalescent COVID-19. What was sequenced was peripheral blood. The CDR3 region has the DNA TGTGCCAGCAGCTTATTTCGTCTAGCGGAGAGCTCCTACGAGCAGTACTTC. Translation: CASSLFRLAESSYEQYF.